The rows below give T cell receptor beta chains drawn from one sample of a study of blood T cells in healthy people across ages. MiXCR, applied by TCRdb to the 5' RACE reads, yields one record per CDR3 protein. The table records approximately 900,000 distinct CDR3 sequences, 29% of them present only once. This sample also appeared in a second study, on T cells of mothers and their children.

The specimen was blood. The receptors were gathered from a woman aged 40 to 50 in good health. Both conserved end residues are part of each CDR3. Each record gives: clone size, V gene, J gene, D gene, CDR3 DNA, CDR3 protein. The D gene is left open where the match is weak. Size is omitted from some rows. Given values are once, few, many or a class for expanded clones.

clone_size: NA; v_call: TRBV4-3; j_call: TRBJ1-1; d_call: NA; cdr3_nt: TGCGCCAGCAACCAATCAGGGTTTCAGACTGAAGCTTTCTTT; cdr3_aa: CASNQSGFQTEAFF
clone_size: many; v_call: TRBV5-6; j_call: TRBJ2-1; d_call: NA; cdr3_nt: TGTGCCAGCAGCTTGGGCACAGGGAGTGGGAATGAGCAGTTCTTC; cdr3_aa: CASSLGTGSGNEQFF
clone_size: NA; v_call: TRBV11-2; j_call: TRBJ1-1; d_call: NA; cdr3_nt: TGTGCCAGCAGCTCCCTTAAGGTCCAGGGGCGGAACACTGAAGCTTTCTTT; cdr3_aa: CASSSLKVQGRNTEAFF
clone_size: few; v_call: TRBV12-3/TRBV12-4; j_call: TRBJ2-2; d_call: TRBD2; cdr3_nt: TGTGCCAGCAGGGGATCGGGGGGGCCCGGGGAGCTGTTTTTT; cdr3_aa: CASRGSGGPGELFF
clone_size: NA; v_call: TRBV19; j_call: TRBJ2-6; d_call: NA; cdr3_nt: TGTGCCAGTATCGCCCGGGGCCCTGGGGCCAACGTCCTGACTTTC; cdr3_aa: CASIARGPGANVLTF
clone_size: few; v_call: TRBV28; j_call: TRBJ2-7; d_call: TRBD2; cdr3_nt: TGTGCCAGCAGTTTTGGCGGGTGGGGGGGGAGCTCCTACGAGCAGTACTTC; cdr3_aa: CASSFGGWGGSSYEQYF
clone_size: few; v_call: TRBV2; j_call: TRBJ2-1; d_call: TRBD2; cdr3_nt: TGTGCCAGCCTAGCGGGGCCAAGCTCCTACAATGAGCAGTTCTTC; cdr3_aa: CASLAGPSSYNEQFF
clone_size: NA; v_call: TRBV2; j_call: TRBJ2-5; d_call: TRBD2; cdr3_nt: TGTGCCGCCGTGCCACTAGCGGGGGACCAAGAGACCCAGTACTTC; cdr3_aa: CAAVPLAGDQETQYF
clone_size: few; v_call: TRBV28; j_call: TRBJ1-6; d_call: NA; cdr3_nt: TGTGCCAGCAGTTCCCCGCCCCAGGCACCCCTCCACTTT; cdr3_aa: CASSSPPQAPLHF
clone_size: many; v_call: TRBV6-1; j_call: TRBJ2-5; d_call: NA; cdr3_nt: TGTGCCAGCAGTGATCAAGGTCTCCAAGAGACCCAGTACTTC; cdr3_aa: CASSDQGLQETQYF